The sequence of this T cell receptor (beta chain) was determined in a study of CD8 T cells in Susac syndrome. Study information: Patients with Susac syndrome had blood drawn and were at that point therapy-naive, on corticosteroids, or on intravenous immunoglobulin alone. The study's findings and limits: Clonal expansion was absent from the CD4+ T cell repertoires in Susac syndrome.

CDR1 GTSNPN and CDR2 SVGIG come from the germline V gene (reference sequence). Trimming cost V 0 bases and J 4 bases, with 8 bases left between them. The CDR3 consists of 13 residues. Negative isolation was applied to CD8+ and CD4+ T cells, and FACS enrichment was applied to TEMRA cells. With random hexamers, about 0.45 to 1 ug RNA was reverse transcribed. Amplification of TCR beta CDR3 spanned 54 Vbeta and 13 Jbeta via immunoSEQ multiplex PCR. TCRdb passed the immunoSEQ multiplex PCR reads through MiXCR, listing each CDR3 protein once. Seen here are around 170,000 distinct CDR3 sequences, roughly 95% observed once, and the top ten hold roughly 0.12%. Comment on this clonotype: No antigen is known for it.

The sequenced sample was CD4+ T cells from PBMCs. The sequence derives from a human donor with Susac syndrome. V and J are TRBV30 and TRBJ2-3, with D possibly being TRBD2 (5 bases). CDR3 nucleotides: TGTGCCTGGAGTGTACTAGGATCAGATACGCAGTATTTT. Amino acids: CAWSVLGSDTQYF.